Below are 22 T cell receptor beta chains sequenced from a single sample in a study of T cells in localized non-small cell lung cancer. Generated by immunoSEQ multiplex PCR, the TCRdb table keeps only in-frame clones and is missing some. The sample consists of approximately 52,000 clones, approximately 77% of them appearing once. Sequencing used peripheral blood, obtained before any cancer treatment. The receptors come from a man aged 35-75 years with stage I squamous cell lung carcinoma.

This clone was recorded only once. The CDR3 DNA sequence: TGTGCCAGCAGTTACTCGTCCTACGAGCAGTACTTC. Protein sequence: CASSYSSYEQYF. The chain employs TRBV6-6 and TRBJ2-7; D remains ambiguous. The V gene's germline CDR1 is MNHNY and CDR2 SVGAGI (reference sequence). This CDR3 spans 12 amino acids. V dropped 0 bases and J dropped 1 base, with 1 base sitting between them.

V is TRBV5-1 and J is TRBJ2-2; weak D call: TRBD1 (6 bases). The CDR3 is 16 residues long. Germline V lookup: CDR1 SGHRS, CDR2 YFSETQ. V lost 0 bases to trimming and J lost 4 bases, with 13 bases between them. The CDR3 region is CASSLVLQGSTGELFF. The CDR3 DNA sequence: TGCGCCAGCAGCTTGGTTTTGCAGGGGAGCACCGGGGAGCTGTTTTTT.

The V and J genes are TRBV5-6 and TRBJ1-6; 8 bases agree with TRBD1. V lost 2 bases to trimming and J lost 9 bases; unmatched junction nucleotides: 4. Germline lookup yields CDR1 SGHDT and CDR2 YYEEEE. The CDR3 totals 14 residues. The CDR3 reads CASSFGTGVSPLHF. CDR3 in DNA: TGTGCCAGCAGCTTCGGGACAGGAGTTTCACCCCTCCACTTT. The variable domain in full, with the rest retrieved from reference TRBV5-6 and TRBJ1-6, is DAGVTQSPTHLIKTRGQQVTLRCSPKSGHDTVSWYQQALGQGPQFIFQYYEEEERQRGNFPDRFSGHQFPNYSSELNVNALLLGDSALYLCASSFGTGVSPLHFGNGTRLTVT.

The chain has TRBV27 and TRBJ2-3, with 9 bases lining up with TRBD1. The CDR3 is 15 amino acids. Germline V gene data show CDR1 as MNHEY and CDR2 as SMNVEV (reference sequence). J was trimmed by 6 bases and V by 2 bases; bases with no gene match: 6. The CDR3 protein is CASSLGTGRGDTQYF. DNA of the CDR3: TGTGCCAGCAGTTTAGGGACAGGGAGGGGGGATACGCAGTATTTT.

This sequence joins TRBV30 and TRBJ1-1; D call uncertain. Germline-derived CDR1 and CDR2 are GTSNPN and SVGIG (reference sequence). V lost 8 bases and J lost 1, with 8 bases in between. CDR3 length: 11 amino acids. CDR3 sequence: CAHDKNTEAFF. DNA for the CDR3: TGTGCCCATGACAAGAACACTGAAGCTTTCTTT.

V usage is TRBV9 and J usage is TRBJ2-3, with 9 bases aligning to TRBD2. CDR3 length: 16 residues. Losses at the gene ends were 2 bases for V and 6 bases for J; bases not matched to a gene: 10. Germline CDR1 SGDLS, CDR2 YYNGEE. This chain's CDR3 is CASSVFGGGAADTQYF. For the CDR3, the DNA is TGTGCCAGCAGCGTCTTTGGCGGGGGGGCCGCGGATACGCAGTATTTT.

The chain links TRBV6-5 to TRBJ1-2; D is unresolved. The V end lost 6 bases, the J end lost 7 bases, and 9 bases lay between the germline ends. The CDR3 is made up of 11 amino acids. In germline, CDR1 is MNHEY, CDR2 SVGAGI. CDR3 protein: CASSVGGGYTF. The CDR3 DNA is TGTGCCAGCAGCGTTGGTGGTGGCTACACCTTC.

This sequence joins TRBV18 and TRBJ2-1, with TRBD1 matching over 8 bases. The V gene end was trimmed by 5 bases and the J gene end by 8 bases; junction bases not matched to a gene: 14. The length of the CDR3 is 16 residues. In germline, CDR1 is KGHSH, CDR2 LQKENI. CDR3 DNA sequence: TGTGCCAGCTCATTCCAACAGACAGGGGTTGGGGATGAGCAGTTCTTC. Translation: CASSFQQTGVGDEQFF.

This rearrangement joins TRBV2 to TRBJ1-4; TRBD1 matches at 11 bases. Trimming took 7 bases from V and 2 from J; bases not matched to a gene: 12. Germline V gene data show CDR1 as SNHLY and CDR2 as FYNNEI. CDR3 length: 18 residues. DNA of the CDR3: TGTGCCAGCACCGCGGACAGGGGGCTCATCAGGACTAATGAAAAACTGTTTTTT. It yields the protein CASTADRGLIRTNEKLFF.

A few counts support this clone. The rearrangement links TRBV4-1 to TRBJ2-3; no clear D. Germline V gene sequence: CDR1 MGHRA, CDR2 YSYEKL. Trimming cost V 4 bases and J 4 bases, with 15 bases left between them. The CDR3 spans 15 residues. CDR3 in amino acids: CASSPTGPASDTQYF. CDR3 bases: TGCGCCAGCAGCCCCACCGGACCCGCGTCAGATACGCAGTATTTT.

The CDR3 region has the DNA TGTGCCGGGAGAGAAGACAGCAATCAGCCCCAGCATTTT. Protein sequence: CAGREDSNQPQHF. The chain uses TRBV6-1 and TRBJ1-5; unclear D gene. There are 13 residues in the CDR3. V dropped 11 bases and J dropped 1 base, with 12 bases sitting between them. CDR1 is MNHNS and CDR2 is SASEGT in the germline V gene.

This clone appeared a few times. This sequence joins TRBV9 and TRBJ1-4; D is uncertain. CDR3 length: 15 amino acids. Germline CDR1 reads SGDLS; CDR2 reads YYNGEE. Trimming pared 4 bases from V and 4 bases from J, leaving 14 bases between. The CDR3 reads CASSPLGIVNEKLFF. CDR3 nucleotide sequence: TGTGCCAGCAGCCCCCTAGGGATCGTTAATGAAAAACTGTTTTTT.

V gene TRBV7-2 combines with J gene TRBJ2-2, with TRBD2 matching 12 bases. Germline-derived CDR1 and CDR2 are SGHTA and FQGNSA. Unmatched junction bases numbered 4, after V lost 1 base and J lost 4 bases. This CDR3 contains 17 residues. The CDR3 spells CASSLVASGGATGELFF. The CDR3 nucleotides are TGTGCCAGCAGCTTAGTCGCTAGCGGGGGGGCCACCGGGGAGCTGTTTTTT.

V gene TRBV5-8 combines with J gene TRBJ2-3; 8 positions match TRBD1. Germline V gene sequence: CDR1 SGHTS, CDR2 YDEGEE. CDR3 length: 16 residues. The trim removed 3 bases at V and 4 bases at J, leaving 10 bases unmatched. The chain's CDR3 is CASSSLGRGQADTQYF. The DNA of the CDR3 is TGTGCCAGCAGCTCCCTGGGCAGGGGGCAAGCAGATACGCAGTATTTT.

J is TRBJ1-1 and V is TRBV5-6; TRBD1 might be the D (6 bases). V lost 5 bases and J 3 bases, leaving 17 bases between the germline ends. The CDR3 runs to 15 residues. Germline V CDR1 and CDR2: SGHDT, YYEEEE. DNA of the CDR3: TGTGCCAGCAGGGGGCAAGGGGGTTTCGACACTGAAGCTTTCTTT. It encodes CASRGQGGFDTEAFF.

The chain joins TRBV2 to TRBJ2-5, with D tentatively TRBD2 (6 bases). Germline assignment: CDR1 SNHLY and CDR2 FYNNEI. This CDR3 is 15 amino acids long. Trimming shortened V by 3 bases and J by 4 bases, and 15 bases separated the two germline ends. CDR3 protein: CASSDGAGGGETQYF. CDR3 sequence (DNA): TGTGCCAGCAGTGATGGAGCGGGTGGTGGAGAGACCCAGTACTTC.

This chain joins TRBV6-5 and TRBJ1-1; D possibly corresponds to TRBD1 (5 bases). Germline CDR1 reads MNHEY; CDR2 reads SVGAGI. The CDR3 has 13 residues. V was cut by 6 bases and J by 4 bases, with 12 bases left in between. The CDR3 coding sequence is TGTGCCAGCAGCGCCGGGGGGGTCACTGAAGCTTTCTTT. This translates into CASSAGGVTEAFF.

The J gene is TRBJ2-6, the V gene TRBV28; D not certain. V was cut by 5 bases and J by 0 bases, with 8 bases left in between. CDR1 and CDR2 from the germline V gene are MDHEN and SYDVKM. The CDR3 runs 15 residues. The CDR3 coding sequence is TGTGCCAGCAGTCCTCCTAGCTCTGGGGCCAACGTCCTGACTTTC. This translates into CASSPPSSGANVLTF.

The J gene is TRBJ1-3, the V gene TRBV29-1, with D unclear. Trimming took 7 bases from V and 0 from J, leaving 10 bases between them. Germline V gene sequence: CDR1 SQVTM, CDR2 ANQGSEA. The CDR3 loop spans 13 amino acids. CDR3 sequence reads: CSADIRSGNTIYF. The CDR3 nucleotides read TGCAGCGCCGACATACGCTCTGGAAACACCATATATTTT. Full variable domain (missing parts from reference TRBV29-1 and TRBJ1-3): SAVISQKPSRDICQRGTSLTIQCQVDSQVTMMFWYRQQPGQSLTLIATANQGSEATYESGFVIDKFPISRPNLTFSTLTVSNMSPEDSSIYLCSADIRSGNTIYFGEGSWLTVV.

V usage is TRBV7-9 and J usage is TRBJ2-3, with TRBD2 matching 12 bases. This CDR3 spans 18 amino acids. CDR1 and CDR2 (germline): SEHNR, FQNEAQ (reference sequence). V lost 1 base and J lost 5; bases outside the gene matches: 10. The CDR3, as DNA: TGTGCCAGCAGCTTAGTCTTTCTCAGGACTAGCGGGGTAGATACGCAGTATTTT. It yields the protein CASSLVFLRTSGVDTQYF.

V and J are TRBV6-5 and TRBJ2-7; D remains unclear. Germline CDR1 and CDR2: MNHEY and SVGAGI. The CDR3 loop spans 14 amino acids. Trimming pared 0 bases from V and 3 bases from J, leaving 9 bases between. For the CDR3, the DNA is TGTGCCAGCAGTTACTCGAGTTGGAACTACGAGCAGTACTTC. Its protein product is CASSYSSWNYEQYF.

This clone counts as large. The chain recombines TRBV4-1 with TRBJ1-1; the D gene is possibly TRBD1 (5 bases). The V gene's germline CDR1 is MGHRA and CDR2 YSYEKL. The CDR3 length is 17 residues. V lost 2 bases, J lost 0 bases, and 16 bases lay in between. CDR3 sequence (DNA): TGCGCCAGCAGCCAACTAGGGACCCAACGAATGAACACTGAAGCTTTCTTT. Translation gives CASSQLGTQRMNTEAFF.